This entry concerns a single T cell receptor (beta chain). Its target is unknown. The germline V gene has CDR1 SQVTM and CDR2 ANQGSEA. This CDR3 is built from 14 residues. Deletions cut 4 bases from V and 4 bases from J, with 17 bases between. This sample was taken from a study of beta chain features in type 1 diabetes. The wider study: Regarding age, gender and cell yields, patients proved similar to healthy donors. Sorted cells, some 110 million in number, were examined across all samples. Study-wide results and limits: Sequencing from cDNA could over-represent high-TCR-expressing cells.

Reverse transcribing all isolated RNA meant expressed TCRB transcripts were sequenced. Data came from immunoSEQ multiplex PCR; TCRdb stores just in-frame clones and leaves some out. In the table there are under 400,000 clones, 10% to 15% of which are singletons. V is TRBV29-1 and J is TRBJ2-7; D possibly corresponds to TRBD1 (6 bases). The receptor comes from a man younger than 35 in good health. Sequenced sample: naive CD4+ T cells from blood. The CDR3 DNA sequence: TGCAGCGTTGTTGGCCGGGACAAAATATACGAGCAGTACTTC. Its translation: CSVVGRDKIYEQYF.